The 29 T cell receptor beta chains listed next were all sequenced from one sample in a study of regulatory T cells in long-lasting Graves disease. Stated time point: persistent/refractory GD, antithyroid drugs over 5 years with positive TRAb. RNA isolated from PBMCs was used to make the TCR library. Researchers made TCR beta libraries by using iRepertoire HTBI primers and running Arm-PCR on CDR3 regions. TCRdb analysed the multiplex PCR reads with MiXCR anew, one entry per CDR3 protein. The data hold about 470,000 distinct CDR3 sequences, with less than 25% observed a single time. The source was peripheral blood mononuclear cells (PBMCs), collected when the disease was refractory, from a patient treated with antithyroid drugs. The origin of the receptors is a female donor with Graves disease.

This clonotype was recorded many times. The chain uses TRBV28 and TRBJ2-7, with 12 bases fitting TRBD2. V dropped 5 bases and J dropped 0; count of bases not matched to a gene: 11. CDR1 is MDHEN and CDR2 is SYDVKM in the germline V gene. The CDR3 has 18 amino acids. Written as DNA, the CDR3 is TGTGCCAGCAGTCCGCCCCGACGACTAGCGGGAGCCTCCTACGAGCAGTACTTC. It yields the protein CASSPPRRLAGASYEQYF.

This chain connects TRBV7-9 to TRBJ2-1; D is uncertain. Trimming removed 1 base at V and 9 bases at J, with 10 bases between. The germline V gene encodes CDR1 SEHNR and CDR2 FQNEAQ (reference sequence). This CDR3 has 13 amino acids. CDR3 sequence reads: CASSLDWGSEQFF. The DNA of the CDR3 is TGTGCCAGCAGCTTAGACTGGGGTAGTGAGCAGTTCTTC.

The chain couples TRBV7-9 to TRBJ1-2; possibly TRBD1 for D (5 bases). CDR1 and CDR2 (germline): SEHNR, FQNEAQ (reference sequence). V lost 11 bases and J lost 4, with 20 bases in between. The CDR3 has 14 amino acids. Here the CDR3 reads CAGRRGGGSYGYTF. CDR3 nucleotides: TGTGCCGGCCGAAGGGGAGGAGGATCCTATGGCTACACCTTC.

The CDR3 DNA follows: TGTGCCAGCAGCCTTTGGGAGATTACCTACGAGCAGTACTTC. It codes for CASSLWEITYEQYF. The chain carries TRBV5-6 and TRBJ2-7; a weak D match, TRBD2 (5 bases). Germline values: CDR1 SGHDT, CDR2 YYEEEE. V lost 4 bases to trimming and J lost 2 bases, with 13 bases between them. The CDR3 totals 14 residues.

J is TRBJ2-3 and V is TRBV20-1; possible D gene TRBD2, 6 bases. The length of the CDR3 is 15 residues. With 3 bases removed from V and 1 base from J, the gap between germline ends came to 14 bases. Germline CDR1 is DFQATT and CDR2 is SNEGSKA (reference sequence). The CDR3 nucleotides read TGCAGTGCTAGCCCACGGGAGTGGGGCACAGATACGCAGTATTTT. Amino acid sequence: CSASPREWGTDTQYF.

This rearrangement joins TRBV3-1 to TRBJ2-1; weak D call: TRBD1 (5 bases). Germline-derived CDR1 and CDR2 are LGHDT and YNNKEL (reference sequence). The CDR3 consists of 13 residues. V was clipped by 1 base and J by 9 bases, with 10 bases between them. The CDR3 DNA is TGTGCCAGCAGCCAAGCAGGGTTCGGTGAGCAGTTCTTC. This sequence encodes CASSQAGFGEQFF.

To note about this clonotype: A much larger clone is a single base away; this may be a read error. The V and J genes are TRBV29-1 and TRBJ2-5; D call uncertain. Trimming stripped 7 bases from V and 5 bases from J, with 11 bases between. This CDR3 contains 11 residues. Germline values: CDR1 SQVTM, CDR2 ANQGSEA. CDR3 loop: CSAGPEETQYF. For the CDR3, the DNA is TGCAGCGCTGGCCCGGAGGAGACCCAGTACTTC.

This chain uses TRBV28 with TRBJ1-2; TRBD1 matches at 7 bases. J gave up 3 bases and V 3 bases, and 10 bases lay outside the gene matches. CDR1 and CDR2 (germline): MDHEN, SYDVKM. This CDR3 is built from 16 residues. Here the CDR3 reads CASSFPPPGQYYGYTF. CDR3 DNA: TGTGCCAGCAGTTTCCCCCCCCCGGGACAGTACTATGGCTACACCTTC.

The chain has TRBV4-1 and TRBJ2-7; D is unresolved. Germline CDR1 MGHRA, CDR2 YSYEKL. The CDR3 spans 14 residues. The V gene lost 1 base and the J gene lost 4 bases, with 11 bases spanning the gap. The CDR3 sequence: CASSQGSTLYEQYF. In nucleotides, the CDR3 is TGCGCCAGCAGCCAAGGATCGACACTTTACGAGCAGTACTTC.

This clonotype was detected only a few times. The V and J genes are TRBV20-1 and TRBJ2-7; possibly TRBD1 or TRBD2 for D (5 bases each). Germline V gene sequence: CDR1 DFQATT, CDR2 SNEGSKA (reference sequence). V was shortened by 1 base and J by 2 bases, with 24 bases between the two germline ends. The CDR3 is 18 residues long. The CDR3 loop reads CSARAIKPGRINTYEQYF. For the CDR3, the DNA is TGCAGTGCTAGAGCTATAAAACCGGGACGGATTAATACCTACGAGCAGTACTTC.

The V call is TRBV13, the J call TRBJ1-1, with a tentative D call TRBD1 (5 bases). Trimming took 5 bases from V and 4 from J, leaving 17 bases between them. The CDR3 covers 15 residues. CDR1 PRHDT and CDR2 FYEKMQ come from the germline V gene (reference sequence). The CDR3 loop is CASSEMTEMSTEAFF. The CDR3 DNA is TGTGCCAGCAGCGAGATGACAGAAATGAGCACTGAAGCTTTCTTT.

This clonotype was seen a few times. The chain has TRBV7-9 and TRBJ2-2; 9 bases line up with TRBD2. Germline V gene sequence: CDR1 SEHNR, CDR2 FQNEAQ (reference sequence). V was clipped by 5 bases and J by 2 bases; unmatched bases: 6. This CDR3 has 16 residues. The CDR3 sequence: CASSPASGVNTGELFF. The CDR3 DNA reads TGTGCCAGCAGCCCCGCTAGCGGGGTAAACACCGGGGAGCTGTTTTTT.

A few counts support this clonotype. The V gene is TRBV28, the J gene TRBJ2-1; weak D call: TRBD2 (6 bases). The V end was cut by 7 bases, the J end by 4 bases, with 14 bases between. CDR3 size: 14 residues. Germline loops: CDR1 MDHEN, CDR2 SYDVKM. The CDR3 bases are TGTGCCAGCACCTTAGACGGGGGTTACAATGAGCAGTTCTTC. This sequence encodes CASTLDGGYNEQFF.

This clonotype was detected ten times or more. The chain combines TRBV12-3 or TRBV12-4 with TRBJ2-1, with TRBD1 identical over 8 bases. The CDR3 has 14 amino acids. Trimming took 7 bases from V and 8 from J; bases not matched to a gene: 10. The CDR3 region is CASISGTGGDEQFF. CDR3 bases: TGTGCCAGCATCTCGGGGACAGGAGGCGATGAGCAGTTCTTC.

This chain uses TRBV24-1 with TRBJ2-1; 10 bases are shared with TRBD2. CDR1 KGHDR and CDR2 SFDVKD come from the germline V gene. This CDR3 is built from 15 residues. V lost 5 bases, J lost 4 bases, and 4 bases stayed unmatched. The CDR3 sequence: CATSGRSGRYNEQFF. The CDR3 DNA follows: TGTGCCACCAGTGGTCGTAGCGGGAGGTACAATGAGCAGTTCTTC.

V is TRBV28 and J is TRBJ2-1, with D perhaps matching TRBD1 (6 bases). V was shortened by 1 base and J by 4 bases, with 8 bases between the two germline ends. The CDR3 is made up of 14 amino acids. CDR1 MDHEN and CDR2 SYDVKM come from the germline V gene. CDR3 protein: CASSLFGTYNEQFF. The DNA of the CDR3 is TGTGCCAGCAGTTTATTCGGGACATACAATGAGCAGTTCTTC.

This clonotype showed up just a few times. The V gene is TRBV10-3, the J gene TRBJ1-2; TRBD1 aligns across 9 bases. Germline CDR1 ENHRY, CDR2 SYGVKD. The V gene end was trimmed by 6 bases and the J gene end by 0 bases; junction bases not matched to a gene: 2. The CDR3 covers 14 residues. The CDR3 nucleotides are TGTGCCATCAGGGGGACAGGGACTAACTATGGCTACACCTTC. Encoded protein: CAIRGTGTNYGYTF.

The rearrangement uses TRBV4-3 and TRBJ2-7; D possibly corresponds to TRBD2 (6 bases). The CDR3 has 14 residues. Germline lookup yields CDR1 LGHNA and CDR2 YSLEER. Trimming took off 2 bases at V and 3 bases at J, with 11 bases between the two ends. The CDR3 nucleotides are TGCGCCAGCAGCCAAACCGGGAGTTTCTACGAGCAGTACTTC. Amino acids: CASSQTGSFYEQYF.

This clonotype came up many times. This sequence joins TRBV12-3 or TRBV12-4 and TRBJ2-7, with 8 positions matching TRBD1. This CDR3 contains 15 residues. V shed 2 bases, J shed 5 bases, and the junction held 8 bases outside the gene matches. DNA of the CDR3: TGTGCCAGCAGTTTATGGCAGGGGGCAAATGACGAGCAGTACTTC. It yields the protein CASSLWQGANDEQYF.

This clonotype occurred many times. V gene TRBV3-1 combines with J gene TRBJ2-5, with D hard to call. V dropped 4 bases and J dropped 4 bases, with 7 bases sitting between them. The germline gives CDR1 LGHDT, CDR2 YNNKEL (reference sequence). This CDR3 spans 12 amino acids. The CDR3 region has the DNA TGTGCCAGCAGCCCGATCGGAGAGACCCAGTACTTC. Its protein is CASSPIGETQYF.

This clonotype occurred many times. This rearrangement joins TRBV29-1 to TRBJ2-7, with D perhaps matching TRBD2 (5 bases). The CDR3 has 10 residues. CDR1 and CDR2 (germline): SQVTM, ANQGSEA. Here the CDR3 reads CAGGGHEQYF. The CDR3 region has the DNA TGCGCAGGAGGTGGCCACGAGCAGTACTTC.

This clonotype was found a few times. The conserved phenylalanine or tryptophan normally closing the CDR3 is absent here, so this likely arose from a read error. The V call is TRBV13, the J call TRBJ1-1; tentative D call: TRBD1 (5 bases). Germline V gene sequence: CDR1 PRHDT, CDR2 FYEKMQ (reference sequence). This CDR3 spans 13 amino acids. V was shortened by 5 bases and J by 5 bases, with 12 bases between the two germline ends. CDR3 in DNA: TGTGCCAGCAGCCCGGCCGGGGGGACTGAAGCTTTCCTT. It codes for CASSPAGGTEAFL.

For the CDR3, the DNA is TGTGCCAGCAGCATCGACAGCTCCAATGAGCAGTTCTTC. Protein product: CASSIDSSNEQFF. V gene TRBV5-8 combines with J gene TRBJ2-1; perhaps TRBD1 as D (5 bases). V lost 4 bases and J lost 6, with 11 bases in between. This CDR3 contains 13 residues. Germline CDR1 is SGHTS and CDR2 is YDEGEE. Together with reference TRBV5-8 and TRBJ2-1, the CDR3 gives the full variable domain: EAGVTQSPTHLIKTRGQQATLRCSPISGHTSVYWYQQALGLGLQFLLWYDEGEERNRGNFPPRFSGRQFPNYSSELNVNALELEDSALYLCASSIDSSNEQFFGPGTRLTVL.

This clonotype was picked up many times. The genes are TRBV3-1 and TRBJ1-6; D might be TRBD1 (5 bases). Trimming cost V 5 bases and J 5 bases, with 10 bases left between them. Germline CDR1 LGHDT, CDR2 YNNKEL (reference sequence). The length of the CDR3 is 14 residues. The DNA for the CDR3 is TGTGCCAGCAGCACAGGTGGCGATAATTCACCCCTCCACTTT. Its protein product is CASSTGGDNSPLHF.

This clonotype was picked up many times. The V and J genes are TRBV6-5 and TRBJ2-7, with unresolved D. From germline, CDR1 is MNHEY and CDR2 SVGAGI. V was pared by 2 bases and J by 6 bases, with 14 bases between. The CDR3 is 14 residues long. This CDR3 is CASSYRDGLFEQYF. CDR3 bases: TGTGCCAGCAGTTACCGAGACGGTTTGTTCGAGCAGTACTTC.

V usage is TRBV5-6 and J usage is TRBJ2-7, with no clear D. There are 14 residues in the CDR3. V was pared by 0 bases and J by 3 bases, with 10 bases between. Looked up from germline, CDR1 is SGHDT and CDR2 is YYEEEE. CDR3 region: CASSLAAFNYEQYF. CDR3 bases: TGTGCCAGCAGCTTGGCTGCATTTAACTACGAGCAGTACTTC.

This clonotype was recorded at least ten times. J is TRBJ2-7 and V is TRBV29-1; TRBD2 is a possible D gene (6 bases). The germline V gene has CDR1 SQVTM and CDR2 ANQGSEA. CDR3 length: 14 residues. Trimming took off 5 bases at V and 2 bases at J, with 16 bases between the two ends. This CDR3 reads CSVTTGGSTYEQYF. The CDR3 DNA follows: TGCAGCGTTACGACCGGGGGTAGCACCTACGAGCAGTACTTC.

This CDR3 reads CASSLVGGTGSNEQYF. CDR3 nucleotides: TGTGCCAGCAGCTTAGTCGGGGGGACTGGGTCGAACGAGCAGTACTTC. V gene TRBV7-8 combines with J gene TRBJ2-7, with 7 positions matching TRBD2. The trim removed 1 base at V and 5 bases at J, leaving 11 bases unmatched. The CDR3 totals 16 residues. The germline V gene encodes CDR1 SGHVS and CDR2 FQNEAQ.

This rearrangement joins TRBV7-6 to TRBJ1-1; D gene unclear. CDR3 length: 15 amino acids. The V gene's germline CDR1 is SGHVS and CDR2 FNYEAQ. The ends were cut back, 1 base at V and 3 bases at J, with 12 bases in the middle. In DNA, the CDR3 is TGTGCCAGCAGCTTAGATCCCGGACGAGACACTGAAGCTTTCTTT. Translated: CASSLDPGRDTEAFF. The full variable domain, with the rest looked up from reference TRBV7-6 and TRBJ1-1, is GAGVSQSPRYKVTKRGQDVALRCDPISGHVSLYWYRQALGQGPEFLTYFNYEAQQDKSGLPNDRFSAERPEGSISTLTIQRTEQRDSAMYRCASSLDPGRDTEAFFGQGTRLTVV.